The rows below give T cell receptor beta chains drawn from one sample of a study of T cell responses to AZD1222 COVID-19 vaccine. TCRdb's table, derived via immunoSEQ multiplex PCR, lists solely in-frame clones and lacks some. The table records 150,000 to 200,000 clones, approximately 90% of them present only once. Sequencing was performed on peripheral blood, taken 28 days after the second AZD1222 dose. The receptor source for this set is an adult who received the AZD1222 COVID-19 vaccine. Each CDR3 is given with its conserved first and last residue. D genes are given only for firm matches. A clone size is listed for some rows: how often the clone was seen (once, few, many), or a class if it is expanded.

>TRBJ1-2|NA|TRBV5-5|NA
TGTGCCAGCAGCTTGGGTCCAGGGACCTTCTATGGCTACACCTTC
CASSLGPGTFYGYTF
>TRBJ1-1|once|TRBV6-4|NA
TGTGCCAGCAATCCAGGCGACAGGCTGAACACTGAAGCTTTCTTT
CASNPGDRLNTEAFF
>TRBJ1-1|NA|TRBV7-9|NA
TGTGCCAGCAGCTTAGCGATAGGGATGAACACTGAAGCTTTCTTT
CASSLAIGMNTEAFF
>TRBJ2-7|NA|TRBV2|TRBD1
TGTGCCAGCAGTACCAGAGACAGGGGGCGAAACGAGCAGTACTTC
CASSTRDRGRNEQYF
>TRBJ2-4|NA|TRBV5-4|NA
TGTGCCAGCAGCTTGGGGGGAGCCAAAAACATTCAGTACTTC
CASSLGGAKNIQYF
>TRBJ2-7|NA|TRBV11-2|NA
TGTGCCAGCAGCTCTTCACCTAACGAGCAGTACTTC
CASSSSPNEQYF
>TRBJ1-3|NA|TRBV25-1|NA
TGTGCCAGCAGTGAATCAGGGTATGGAAACACCATATATTTT
CASSESGYGNTIYF
>TRBJ2-7|NA|TRBV7-2|TRBD2
TGTGCCAGCAGCTTGTCTAGCGGTCCCTACGAGCAGTACTTC
CASSLSSGPYEQYF
>TRBJ2-7|once|TRBV13|NA
TGTGCCAGCAGGTCACAGAGCTACGAGCAGTACTTC
CASRSQSYEQYF
>TRBJ2-3|NA|TRBV7-6|TRBD2
TGTGCCAGCAGCAAAGCGGGGGTTGGCGGGAGCACAGATACGCAGTATTTT
CASSKAGVGGSTDTQYF
>TRBJ1-2|NA|TRBV7-3|NA
TGTGCCAGCAGCTTTGGCGGCCCAGAGTATGGCTACACCTTC
CASSFGGPEYGYTF
>TRBJ2-1|NA|TRBV11-1|NA
TGTGCCAGCAGCCTTACGGGTCCCCGGGGTGAGCAGTTCTTC
CASSLTGPRGEQFF
>TRBJ2-5|NA|TRBV6-6|TRBD2
TGTGCCAGCAGCCGGCCGGGACTACAAGAGACCCAGTACTTC
CASSRPGLQETQYF
>TRBJ2-7|NA|TRBV5-1|NA
TGCGCCAGCAGCTTGGAGGTCGGACGTCCCCACGAGCAGTACTTC
CASSLEVGRPHEQYF
>TRBJ2-7|NA|TRBV5-1|TRBD2
TGCGCCAGCAGACCCGGGCTAGCGGTGTACGAGCAGTACTTC
CASRPGLAVYEQYF
>TRBJ1-1|NA|TRBV5-1|NA
TGCGCCAGCAGCCTCGCCGGGGCGAACACTGAAGCTTTCTTT
CASSLAGANTEAFF
>TRBJ2-7|NA|TRBV7-2|TRBD1
TGTGCCAGCAGCTTAGGAGGACAGGGCCTCTACGAGCAGTACTTC
CASSLGGQGLYEQYF
>TRBJ2-7|NA|TRBV6-1|NA
TGTGCCAGCAGTGAATCGGGCGCGAGCTCCTACGAGCAGTACTTC
CASSESGASSYEQYF
>TRBJ2-3|NA|TRBV7-2|TRBD2
TGTGCCAGCGGTCCTAGCGGGTACACAGATACGCAGTATTTT
CASGPSGYTDTQYF
>TRBJ2-5|NA|TRBV5-1|TRBD2
TGCGCCAGCAGCTTGGCCGGGCTAGCGGGAGGAAAAAAAGAGACCCAGTACTTC
CASSLAGLAGGKKETQYF
>TRBJ1-4|NA|TRBV29-1|NA
TGCAGCGTTGAGGGGCAGGGAGCAACTAATGAAAAACTGTTTTTT
CSVEGQGATNEKLFF
>TRBJ2-7|NA|TRBV15|NA
TGTGCCACCAGCAGGGATCGATCCGAGCAGTACTTC
CATSRDRSEQYF
>TRBJ1-2|NA|TRBV7-9|NA
TGTGCCAGCAGTAAGGGTGGGGAATGGCGTGGCTACACCTTC
CASSKGGEWRGYTF
>TRBJ1-5|NA|TRBV27|NA
TGTGCCTGCTGTTTATCCGGTCAGACGCCCCAGCATTTT
CACCLSGQTPQHF
>TRBJ2-7|NA|TRBV28|TRBD2
TGTGCCAGCAGTTTAGGGCCTAGCGGGAGTCCCTACGAGCAGTACTTC
CASSLGPSGSPYEQYF
>TRBJ2-1|NA|TRBV12-3/TRBV12-4|NA
TGTGCCAGCAGTTTTACTCAACAGGGTGAGCAGTTCTTC
CASSFTQQGEQFF
>TRBJ1-2|few|TRBV19|NA
TGTGCCAGTACCAAACTCCTGGGGGCGAGGAACTATGGCTACACCTTC
CASTKLLGARNYGYTF
>TRBJ2-3|once|TRBV7-6|TRBD1
TGTGCCAGCAGCTTAGTCGGACAGGCCGCAGATACGCAGTATTTT
CASSLVGQAADTQYF
>TRBJ2-4|NA|TRBV9|TRBD2
TGTGCCAGCAGCGTAGTTAGCGGGGGGTTAAACATTCAGTACTTC
CASSVVSGGLNIQYF
>TRBJ1-2|once|TRBV7-8|NA
TGTGCCAGCAGCCTCCGAGGGGCGGACTATGGCTACACCTTC
CASSLRGADYGYTF
>TRBJ1-3|NA|TRBV15|NA
TGTGCCACCAGCAGAGGAGGGGTAGGAAACACCATATATTTT
CATSRGGVGNTIYF
>TRBJ1-1|NA|TRBV7-9|TRBD1
TGTGCCAGCAGCTCCGGGACAGGGAGTGTGAACACTGAAGCTTTCTTT
CASSSGTGSVNTEAFF
>TRBJ2-5|NA|TRBV4-1|TRBD2
TGCGCCAGCAGCCAAGGATACGGATCGGCTAGCGGGGGACAAGAGACCCAGTACTTC
CASSQGYGSASGGQETQYF
>TRBJ1-2|NA|TRBV12-5|TRBD1
TGTGCTAGTGGTTATGGACAGGGGGGCTATGGCTACACCTTC
CASGYGQGGYGYTF
>TRBJ2-4|NA|TRBV7-2|TRBD2
TGTGCCAGCAGCTTAGTTCCACTAGCGGGAAGCATTCAGTACTTC
CASSLVPLAGSIQYF
>TRBJ2-7|NA|TRBV11-2|NA
TGTGCCAGCAGCTCCAGGGTGGGCTACGAGCAGTACTTC
CASSSRVGYEQYF
>TRBJ1-3|NA|TRBV11-3|NA
TGTGCCAGCAGCCCTGATAACTCTGGAAACACCATATATTTT
CASSPDNSGNTIYF
>TRBJ1-1|NA|TRBV15|NA
TGTGCCACCAGCATGGATGGTTTTAGGATGAACACTGAAGCTTTCTTT
CATSMDGFRMNTEAFF
>TRBJ1-2|NA|TRBV5-1|NA
TGCGCCAGCAGCCCTAATCCTGTGCCAAGGGACTATGGCTACACCTTC
CASSPNPVPRDYGYTF
>TRBJ1-1|NA|TRBV2|TRBD1
TGTGCCAGCCGACGGACAGGGGAGATGTCTGAAGCTTTCTTT
CASRRTGEMSEAFF
>TRBJ1-2|NA|TRBV19|TRBD1
TGTGCCAGTAGTGAAGGGGACAGAAACTATGGCTACACCTTC
CASSEGDRNYGYTF
>TRBJ2-7|NA|TRBV10-1|TRBD2
TGCGCCAGCAGTGAAGGCGGGAGCGGGCAGTACTTC
CASSEGGSGQYF
>TRBJ1-2|NA|TRBV7-9|NA
TGTGCCAGCAGCGCCGACAGGAACTATGGCTACACCTTC
CASSADRNYGYTF
>TRBJ2-3|NA|TRBV7-9|TRBD2
TGTGCCAGCAGCCCCGCGGGGGGCACACATCATACGCAGTATTTT
CASSPAGGTHHTQYF
>TRBJ2-7|NA|TRBV29-1|TRBD1
TGCAGCGTTGAAACAGGGGGTTGGTTCGGCGAGCAGTACTTC
CSVETGGWFGEQYF
>TRBJ1-2|NA|TRBV5-1|TRBD1
TGCGCCAGCAGCCCGGGACAGGGGGCGGAAGGCTACACCTTC
CASSPGQGAEGYTF
>TRBJ1-1|NA|TRBV6-5|TRBD1
TGTGCCAGCAACTTGGGACAGGGTGGGGTTAAAGCTTTCTTT
CASNLGQGGVKAFF
>TRBJ1-3|NA|TRBV5-6|NA
TGTGCCAGCAGCTTGGGGCAGGGTCCTGGAAACACCATATATTTT
CASSLGQGPGNTIYF
>TRBJ1-5|NA|TRBV28|NA
TGTGCCAGCAGTTTCCCGGGGCTTACCCGGGGTCAGCCCCAGCATTTT
CASSFPGLTRGQPQHF
>TRBJ2-2|once|TRBV28|TRBD2
TGTGCCAGCAGTTTTTGGGCGGGAGAGGGCACCGGGGAGCTGTTTTTT
CASSFWAGEGTGELFF
>TRBJ1-1|NA|TRBV6-4|TRBD1
TGTGCCAGTGGACAGGAGATGAACACTGAAGCTTTCTTT
CASGQEMNTEAFF
>TRBJ1-1|NA|TRBV11-1|NA
TGTGCCAGCAGCCCGACAAAGAACACTGAAGCTTTCTTT
CASSPTKNTEAFF
>TRBJ2-3|NA|TRBV10-3|NA
TGTGCCATCTCTAATACTAGGGCAGATGGGGATACGCAGTATTTT
CAISNTRADGDTQYF
>TRBJ1-6|NA|TRBV28|NA
TGTGCCAGCTTCCCCACGGGAATTTCACCCCTCCACTTT
CASFPTGISPLHF
>TRBJ2-2|NA|TRBV6-4|TRBD2
TGTGCCAGCAGTAAAGGGACTAGCGGGGGCGCGAACACCGGGGAGCTGTTTTTT
CASSKGTSGGANTGELFF
>TRBJ1-2|NA|TRBV5-1|TRBD1
TGCGCCAGCAGCGAAACAGGGGACTATGGCTACACCTTC
CASSETGDYGYTF
>TRBJ2-1|NA|TRBV2|TRBD2
TGTGCCAGCAGCTCACTAGGACTAGCGGGCCGTCTACCTCAGTTCTTC
CASSSLGLAGRLPQFF
>TRBJ2-5|NA|TRBV18|TRBD1
TGTGCCAGCTCATTGAAGACAGGGGCCCAAGAGACCCAGTACTTC
CASSLKTGAQETQYF